This T cell receptor beta chain was retrieved from a study of blood T cell repertoires in COVID-19. Authors' data handling: Cell counts per sample came from amplifying reference gene primers. The method was immunoSEQ multiplex PCR; TCRdb's version includes in-frame clones alone and lacks a portion of them. V, J and clone size are those of that table, while D and trimming were read from the DNA. This sample carries some 700,000 clones, about 87% of them seen once, and the ten largest clones take roughly 0.25%. V shed 2 bases, J shed 9 bases, and the junction held 5 bases outside the gene matches. Germline assignment: CDR1 MNHEY and CDR2 SMNVEV (reference sequence). This CDR3 region has 15 residues.

The chain employs TRBV27 and TRBJ1-6; 9 positions match TRBD1. The clonotype was recovered from a young woman with acute or convalescent COVID-19. Sequenced: peripheral blood. The CDR3, as DNA: TGTGCCAGCAGTTTACAGGTGACAGGGGGTTCACCCCTCCACTTT. This codes for CASSLQVTGGSPLHF.